This T cell receptor (beta chain) appears in the sequencing data of a study of cytomegalovirus exposure and HLA in healthy donors. The CDR3 is 15 residues long. Losses at the gene ends were 0 bases for V and 1 base for J; bases not matched to a gene: 3. Per germline, CDR1 SEHNR and CDR2 FQNEAQ (reference sequence). About this clone itself: Its antigen is unknown.

Researchers ran the PCR with 60 Vbeta and 13 Jbeta primers. Assay: immunoSEQ multiplex PCR; the TCRdb copy retains only in-frame clones and omits some. Its listing shows more than 100,000 clones. Overall study results and limits: Cytomegalovirus-associated TCR beta chains were listed, numbering some 170. Clonal expansion was found to be greater in HLA-associated TCR beta chains than in equally common others in a later analysis.

The chain links TRBV7-9 to TRBJ2-7, with 7 bases aligning to TRBD1. This receptor was identified in a man aged 18 to 29 in good health and CMV-seronegative. Sequenced input: PBMCs. The CDR3 is CASSLATGFSYEQYF. The CDR3 DNA reads TGTGCCAGCAGCTTAGCGACAGGGTTTTCCTACGAGCAGTACTTC.